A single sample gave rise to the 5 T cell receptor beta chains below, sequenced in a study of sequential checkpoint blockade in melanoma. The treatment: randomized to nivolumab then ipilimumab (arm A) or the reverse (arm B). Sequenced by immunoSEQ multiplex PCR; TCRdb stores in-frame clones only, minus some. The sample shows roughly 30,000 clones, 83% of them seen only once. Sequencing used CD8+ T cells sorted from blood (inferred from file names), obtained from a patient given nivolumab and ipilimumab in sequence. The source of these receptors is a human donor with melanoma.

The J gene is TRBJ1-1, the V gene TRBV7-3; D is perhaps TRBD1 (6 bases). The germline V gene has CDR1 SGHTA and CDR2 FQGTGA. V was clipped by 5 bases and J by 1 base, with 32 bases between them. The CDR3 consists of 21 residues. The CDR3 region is CASSPRRTENSYLTPNTEAFF. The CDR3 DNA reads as TGTGCCAGCAGCCCCCGCCGGACAGAAAACTCCTACCTAACACCGAACACTGAAGCTTTCTTT.

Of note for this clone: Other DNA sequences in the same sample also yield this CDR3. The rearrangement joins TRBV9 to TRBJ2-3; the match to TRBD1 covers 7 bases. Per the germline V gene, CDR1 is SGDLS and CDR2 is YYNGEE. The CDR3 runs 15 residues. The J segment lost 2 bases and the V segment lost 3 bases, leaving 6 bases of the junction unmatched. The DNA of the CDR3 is TGTGCCAGCAGCGGATACAGGGGCCTCACAGATACGCAGTATTTT. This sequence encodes CASSGYRGLTDTQYF. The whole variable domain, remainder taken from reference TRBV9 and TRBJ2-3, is DSGVTQTPKHLITATGQRVTLRCSPRSGDLSVYWYQQSLDQGLQFLIQYYNGEERAKGNILERFSAQQFPDLHSELNLSSLELGDSALYFCASSGYRGLTDTQYFGPGTRLTVL.

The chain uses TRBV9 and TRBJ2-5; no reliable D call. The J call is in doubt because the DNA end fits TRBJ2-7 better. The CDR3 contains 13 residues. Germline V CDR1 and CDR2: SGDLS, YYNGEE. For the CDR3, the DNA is TGTGCCAGCAACACCGGCGGAACCTACGAGCAGTACTTC. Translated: CASNTGGTYEQYF.

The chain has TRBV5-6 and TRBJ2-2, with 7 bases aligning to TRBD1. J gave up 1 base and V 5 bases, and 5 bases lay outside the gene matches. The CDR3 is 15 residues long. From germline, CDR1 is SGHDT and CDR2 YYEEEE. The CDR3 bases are TGTGCCAGCAGGTTCGGGACAGAGAACACCGGGGAGCTGTTTTTT. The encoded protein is CASRFGTENTGELFF.

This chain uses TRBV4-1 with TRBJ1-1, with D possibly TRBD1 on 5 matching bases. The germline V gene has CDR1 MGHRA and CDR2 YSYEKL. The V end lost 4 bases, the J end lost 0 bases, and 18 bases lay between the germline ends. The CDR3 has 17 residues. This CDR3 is CASSPGVQVLMNTEAFF. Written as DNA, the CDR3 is TGCGCCAGCAGCCCGGGGGTCCAAGTCCTCATGAACACTGAAGCTTTCTTT.